This is a list of T cell receptor beta chains from one sample in a study of T cell responses to AZD1222 COVID-19 vaccine. Here immunoSEQ multiplex PCR was the method, and the copy in TCRdb shows in-frame clones only, minus some. The repertoire holds 150,000 to 200,000 clones, with approximately 95% as singletons. The sample here was peripheral blood, taken on day 0 of AZD1222 vaccination. All receptors come from an adult in good health. CDR3s include the opening cysteine and the closing phenylalanine or tryptophan. The D gene is left open where the match is weak. Clone size is stated in some rows and not others, as once, few, many or a class when expanded.

>.|TRBV27|TRBJ2-1|.
TGTGCCACCAAAAGTGAAAGCCTTTGGAACAATGAGCAGTTCTTC
CATKSESLWNNEQFF
>once|TRBV2|TRBJ1-5|.
TGTGCCAGCAGTGATGAAGGGTTGAGCAATCAGCCCCAGCATTTT
CASSDEGLSNQPQHF
>.|TRBV10-3|TRBJ2-1|TRBD2
TGTGCCATCAGTTCCTCCCCGGGGGGAATTGCACAGTTCTTC
CAISSSPGGIAQFF
>.|TRBV4-2|TRBJ2-1|TRBD2
TGTGCCAGCAGCCAAGATATACTAGCGGGGACCTACAATGAGCAGTTCTTC
CASSQDILAGTYNEQFF
>once|TRBV2|TRBJ2-7|.
TGTGCCAGCAGTGAAATGGGGGTCCCTTCCTACGAGCAGTACTTC
CASSEMGVPSYEQYF
>.|TRBV25-1|TRBJ2-7|.
TGTGCCAGCAGTGAATTCACCTACGAGCAGTACTTC
CASSEFTYEQYF
>.|TRBV10-1|TRBJ1-2|TRBD1
TGCGCCAGCAACAGGGGGCCGGGCTATGGCTACACCTTC
CASNRGPGYGYTF
>.|TRBV7-9|TRBJ1-2|TRBD1
TGTGCCAGCAGCCTACGGACCCGACAGGGTATCACCTTC
CASSLRTRQGITF
>.|TRBV10-3|TRBJ2-2|TRBD1
TGTGCCATCACCAGGACAGGGGAGGTCGGGGAGCTGTTTTTT
CAITRTGEVGELFF
>.|TRBV25-1|TRBJ2-1|TRBD2
TGTGCCAGCAGAGAAAATTTCGCGGGAGGCTACAATGAGCAGTTCTTC
CASRENFAGGYNEQFF
>.|TRBV10-3|TRBJ2-1|TRBD1
TGTGCCATCATGGAGACAGGGGTCAATGAGCAGTTCTTC
CAIMETGVNEQFF
>.|TRBV9|TRBJ2-1|TRBD2
TGTGCCAGCAGCGTAGGTTCAGCGGGAGGTTACAATGAGCAGTTCTTC
CASSVGSAGGYNEQFF
>few|TRBV5-4|TRBJ1-2|.
TGTGCCAGCAGCCGAGACAGGAAACCTTTCTATGGCTACACCTTC
CASSRDRKPFYGYTF
>.|TRBV7-9|TRBJ2-1|TRBD1
TGTGCCAGCAGCTCCCAGACAGGGTTAAAGGATGAGCAGTTCTTC
CASSSQTGLKDEQFF
>.|TRBV13|TRBJ2-5|TRBD2
TGTGCCAGCAGCTCCCCTGGCGGGGAGGGAGAGACCCAGTACTTC
CASSSPGGEGETQYF
>.|TRBV4-1|TRBJ2-3|TRBD2
TGCGCCAGCAAAACCGGGACGGGGGGAGTGGGCACAGATACGCAGTATTTT
CASKTGTGGVGTDTQYF
>.|TRBV9|TRBJ2-5|.
TGTGCCAGCAGCGTAGTCGTGTTCAGTTCGTACTTC
CASSVVVFSSYF
>.|TRBV7-2|TRBJ2-7|.
TGTGCCAGCAGCTTAGTTAACGAGCAGTACTTC
CASSLVNEQYF
>.|TRBV30|TRBJ2-3|.
TGTGCCTTCGGACGGAGCACAGATACGCAGTATTTT
CAFGRSTDTQYF
>.|TRBV6-5|TRBJ2-7|TRBD1
TGTGCCAGCAGTTCCGACAGGGGATATTTCGACGAGCAGTACTTC
CASSSDRGYFDEQYF
>.|TRBV7-8|TRBJ1-6|.
TGTGCCAGCAGCTTAGTGGGCAGCTCCTATAATTCACCCCTCCACTTT
CASSLVGSSYNSPLHF
>.|TRBV30|TRBJ1-5|.
TGTGCCTGGAGTGGGGATAGCAATCAGCCCCAGCATTTT
CAWSGDSNQPQHF
>.|TRBV4-1|TRBJ1-5|.
TGCGCCAGCAGCCAAGCTCTGGCCGGGGGCAATCAGCCCCAGCATTTT
CASSQALAGGNQPQHF
>.|TRBV6-6|TRBJ2-7|TRBD1
TGTGCCAGCTCCAGGACAGGGGACGGCGAGCAGTACTTC
CASSRTGDGEQYF
>.|TRBV6-1|TRBJ1-1|.
TGTGCCAGCAGTGAGTTGCTCAACACTGAAGCTTTCTTT
CASSELLNTEAFF
>.|TRBV12-3/TRBV12-4|TRBJ2-4|.
TGTGCCAGCAGTTTAGCCCTAAAAAACATTCAGTACTTC
CASSLALKNIQYF
>.|TRBV6-5|TRBJ1-1|.
TGTGCCAGCAATTGGGGAGGAGGGATGAACACTGAAGCTTTCTTT
CASNWGGGMNTEAFF
>.|TRBV6-6|TRBJ2-3|.
TGTGCCAGCAGTTACTCGAGCAATACGCAGTATTTT
CASSYSSNTQYF
>.|TRBV28|TRBJ2-3|.
TGTGCCAGCAGCTCCCCCTCGTTGGTGGATACGCAGTATTTT
CASSSPSLVDTQYF
>.|TRBV12-3/TRBV12-4|TRBJ1-5|.
TGTGCCACCGGGGGGGGAGGTCAGCCCCAGCATTTT
CATGGGGQPQHF
>.|TRBV27|TRBJ2-7|.
TGTGCCAGCACCGCCGCCGGGTCAGCGCTCGAGCAGTACTTC
CASTAAGSALEQYF
>.|TRBV30|TRBJ1-5|TRBD1
TGTGCCTGGAGCGGGGACAGGGGCGCATTGTATCAGCCCCAGCATTTT
CAWSGDRGALYQPQHF
>.|TRBV27|TRBJ2-1|.
TGTGCCAGCAGTTTTGGTGGGCTAGCGCACTACAATGAGCAGTTCTTC
CASSFGGLAHYNEQFF
>.|TRBV5-1|TRBJ1-2|.
TGCGCCAGCAGCCCGGGACAAATTGGTAGTGGCTACACCTTC
CASSPGQIGSGYTF
>.|TRBV7-8|TRBJ2-3|TRBD2
TGTGCCAGCAGCTTAGGCGTATGGAGCGGGGGGCCCGATACGCAGTATTTT
CASSLGVWSGGPDTQYF
>few|TRBV5-6|TRBJ2-3|.
TGTGCCAGCGCTTGGGATACGCAGTATTTT
CASAWDTQYF
>once|TRBV6-5|TRBJ2-1|.
TGTGCCAGCATACCCTATAAGGGAAATGAGCAGTTCTTC
CASIPYKGNEQFF
>.|TRBV11-2|TRBJ1-1|.
TGTGCCAGCAGCTTAGGTCCCAGTGAAGCTTTCTTT
CASSLGPSEAFF
>.|TRBV3-1/TRBV3-2|TRBJ2-5|TRBD2
TGTGCCAGCAGCCTACGGGGGGGCGACGAGACCCAGTACTTC
CASSLRGGDETQYF
>.|TRBV7-9|TRBJ1-2|.
TGTGCCAGCAGCGCTCAGGGGTCGTTTGGCTACACCTTC
CASSAQGSFGYTF
>.|TRBV6-1|TRBJ1-5|.
TGTGCCAGCAGTGAAGTATTTGGGGGGGGATTCAATCAGCCCCAGCATTTT
CASSEVFGGGFNQPQHF
>.|TRBV3-1/TRBV3-2|TRBJ2-1|.
TGTGCCAGCAGCCAAAGCTTGGGAATAGGTCCCTACAATGAGCAGTTCTTC
CASSQSLGIGPYNEQFF
>.|TRBV14|TRBJ2-2|TRBD2
TGTGCCAGCAGCCAAGCTTATTGGACTAGCGGGAGCTTGGCCGGGGAGCTGTTTTTT
CASSQAYWTSGSLAGELFF
>.|TRBV3-1/TRBV3-2|TRBJ1-3|.
TGTGCCAGCAGCCCCCAGGGACACAGAGGAGGAAACACCATATATTTT
CASSPQGHRGGNTIYF
>.|TRBV19|TRBJ2-3|.
TGTGCCAGTAGTAAGGGGCCGCTCAAGCTCACAGATACGCAGTATTTT
CASSKGPLKLTDTQYF
>.|TRBV4-1|TRBJ2-1|.
TGCGCCAGCAGCCAAGTTCGGTTGGGGGCTACGAGCGGTAATGAGCAGTTCTTC
CASSQVRLGATSGNEQFF
>.|TRBV5-1|TRBJ2-5|TRBD2
TGCGCCAGCGGAGGAATGGAACTAGCGGAACAAGAGACCCAGTACTTC
CASGGMELAEQETQYF
>.|TRBV4-1|TRBJ1-6|.
TGCGCCAGCAGCGGACTTTCGCTCTCCTATAATTCACCCCTCCACTTT
CASSGLSLSYNSPLHF
>.|TRBV18|TRBJ1-4|.
TGTGCCAGCTCACCACCCTCAGGGACCAATGAAAAACTGTTTTTT
CASSPPSGTNEKLFF
>.|TRBV6-4|TRBJ2-7|TRBD1
TGTGCCAGCAGTGACTCCGCATCTGGACAGGCCTACGAGCAGTACTTC
CASSDSASGQAYEQYF
>.|TRBV6-2/TRBV6-3|TRBJ2-3|.
TGTGCCAGCAGTTACTCCGGGGTGGATACGCAGTATTTT
CASSYSGVDTQYF
>.|TRBV6-5|TRBJ1-1|TRBD1
TGTGCCAGCAGTTACCTGTCAGGGGGGCACACTGAAGCTTTCTTT
CASSYLSGGHTEAFF
>.|TRBV6-5|TRBJ2-3|.
TGTGCCAGCAGACGTACGGGGGCGGGCATGGCGCAGTATTTT
CASRRTGAGMAQYF